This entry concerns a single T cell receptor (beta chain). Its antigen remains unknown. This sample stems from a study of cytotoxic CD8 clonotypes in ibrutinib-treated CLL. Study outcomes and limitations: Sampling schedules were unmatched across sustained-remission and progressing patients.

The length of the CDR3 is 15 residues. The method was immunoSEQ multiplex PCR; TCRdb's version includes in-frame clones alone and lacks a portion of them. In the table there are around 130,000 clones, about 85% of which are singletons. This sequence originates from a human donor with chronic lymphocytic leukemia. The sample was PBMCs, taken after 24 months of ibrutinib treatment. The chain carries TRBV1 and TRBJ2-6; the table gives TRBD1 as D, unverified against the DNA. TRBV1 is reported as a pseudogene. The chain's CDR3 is CTSSQDNGTANVLTF. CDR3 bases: TGCACCAGCAGCCAAGATAATGGGACAGCAAACGTCCTGACTTTC.